Listed here is a single T cell receptor (beta chain). This clone's antigen is unknown. Base qualities are not recorded, but no much larger clone differs from it by a single base. The run used an Illumina NovaSeq 6000. TCRalpha and TCRbeta cDNA libraries were built by 5'RACE with constant-segment primers, adding sample barcodes and unique molecular identifiers. Trizol reagent was used to extract RNA from every sample. The libraries were amplified in two PCR steps, and the second step added a second sample barcode and Illumina TruSeq adapters. The libraries were sequenced on an Illumina NovaSeq using 2 x 150 bp paired-end reads. As for the original processing: Demultiplexing of reads and collapsing into UMI-guided consensus sequences were performed with migec v1.2.7. Using mixcr v2.1.11, UMI consensuses were aligned to TRA and TRB V and J templates and then assembled into clonotypes. Expanded or contracted clonotypes were those called significant by both edgeR and NoisET, with noise models trained on biological replicates. For edgeR calls, a false discovery rate-adjusted p below 0.01 and a log2 fold-change threshold of 1 were applied. As an exploratory analysis of dynamics, PCA with hierarchical clustering was applied to max-normalized trajectories of the 1000 most abundant clonotypes. Separately sequenced CD4+ and CD8+ repertoires were used to assign a CD4 or CD8 phenotype to each responding clone. TCRdb trimmed the raw reads at Q25, called clones with MiXCR and kept productive beta chains. Identical CDR3 protein sequences are pooled into one entry, listed with their most common genes and DNA. For this entry, the V and J calls and clone size follow TCRdb and not the study's own pipeline. A total of some 150,000 distinct CDR3 sequences appear in this sample, around 5.8% of them only once. The top ten clones comprise 2% to 2.5% of the sample.

This record belongs to a study of T-cell memory formation after mild COVID-19 (dated by TCRdb to the early 2020s). Looking at the study overall: TCR sequence clusters from the two donors were largely donor specific. The cohort was made up of two young adult volunteers, one female and one male, who were previously healthy. T-cell clones expanding and contracting after mild COVID-19 in a couple of donors were tracked by longitudinal TCRalpha and TCRbeta repertoire sequencing. Results the study describes overall, beyond this receptor: SARS-CoV-2 specificity of the second-wave clones peaking on day 37 was not confirmed. Clones contracting from day 15 to 85 had balanced CD4/CD8 phenotypes, while a second wave expanding from day 15 to 37 was biased towards CD4+. Contracting CD4+ clones turned up mainly in the CM and EM memory subsets, whereas EMRA was where CD8+ clones were enriched. Some responding clones were detected in pre-infection memory, which suggested that pre-existing cross-reactive memory T cells had joined the SARS-CoV-2 response. The study included only a couple of mild cases, and larger cohorts that include severe cases with pre-infection samples were judged to be necessary.

The germline V gene specifies MGHRA as CDR1 and YSYEKL as CDR2. The CDR3 measures 17 amino acids from cysteine to phenylalanine. CDR3 DNA only is kept here, 51 bases in frame from base 1. V and J lose 1 base and 4 bases, and a span of 17 bases separates them. Ficoll-Paque density gradient centrifugation was the method used to isolate PBMCs. This chain joins TRBV4-1 to TRBJ2-1, with the D call perhaps TRBD1 or TRBD2, each one matching 5 bases. The receptor comes from an adult woman who had mild COVID-19 (a few samples of this study predate the infection). The sample titles of this study are shuffled in the database, so cell type and time point are left out; the donor was told from shared clones. Sequencing input: PBMCs or a T cell subset sorted from them (not recorded which). The CDR3 corresponds to CASSQGDLGVGYNEQFF. The sequenced DNA: TGCGCCAGCAGCCAAGGGGACCTTGGGGTGGGGTACAATGAGCAGTTCTTC.